This record looks at one T cell receptor (beta chain) sequence and its context. The antigen is not known. The CDR3 sequence is 18 residues long. The germline V gene has CDR1 DFQATT and CDR2 SNEGSKA (reference sequence). This record comes from a study of T cells expressing NK-cell markers. For the study at large: Eight donors were sequenced, seven testing HCMV-seropositive and one testing seronegative.

General study findings and limits: NKG2C+ dominant clonotype frequencies in a handful of donors were about 1.0-8% of CD8+ T cells. These clonotypes, the leaders elsewhere, also led the CD3+CD56-NKG2C+ fraction in a few donors.

TCRdb re-analyzed the 5' RACE reads; it lists each CDR3 protein once, without DNA. The sample has a few hundred thousand distinct CDR3 sequences, and its top ten clones hold over 4%. Sequencing used blood T cells: a sorted CD56 or NKG2C T cell subset, CD4+ or CD8+ T cells, or bulk PBMC T cells (not recorded which). The clonotype was recovered from a man aged 18-75 years in good health. The gene calls are TRBV20-1 and TRBJ2-3; TCRdb outputs TRBD1, but without DNA this stays unchecked. The CDR3 loop is CSAREWGGQGGRTDTQYF.